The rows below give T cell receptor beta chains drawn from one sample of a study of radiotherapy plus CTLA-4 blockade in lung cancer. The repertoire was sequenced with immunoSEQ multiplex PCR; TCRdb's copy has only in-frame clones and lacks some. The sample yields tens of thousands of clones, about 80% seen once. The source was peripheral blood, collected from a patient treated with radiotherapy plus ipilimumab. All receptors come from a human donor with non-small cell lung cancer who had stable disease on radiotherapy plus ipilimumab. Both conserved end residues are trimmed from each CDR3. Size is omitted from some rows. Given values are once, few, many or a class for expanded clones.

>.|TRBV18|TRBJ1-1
ASSLSRENTEAF
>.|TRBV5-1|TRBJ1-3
ASSPGLGSGNTIY
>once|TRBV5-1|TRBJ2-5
ASSLLGSGERETQY
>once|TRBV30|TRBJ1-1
ASFRGAEAF
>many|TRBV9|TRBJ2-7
ASSVFKQGKY
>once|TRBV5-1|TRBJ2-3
ASSLTSGRNADTQY
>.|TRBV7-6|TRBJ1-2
ASSLGTGNYGYT
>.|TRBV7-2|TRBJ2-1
ASSFLNEQF
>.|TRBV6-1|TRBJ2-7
ASRRDRDLSYEQY
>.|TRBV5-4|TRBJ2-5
ASSRETEGSETQY
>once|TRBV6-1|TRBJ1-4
ASSEKSGHPGKLF
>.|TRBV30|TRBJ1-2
AWSGDRDRIYGYT
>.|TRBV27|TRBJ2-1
ASSPSYNEQF
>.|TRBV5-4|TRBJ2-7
ASRSGKNYEQY
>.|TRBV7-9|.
ASSGGASYEQY
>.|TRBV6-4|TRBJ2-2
ASGLAGDTGELF
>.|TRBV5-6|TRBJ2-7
ASSLLGQAYEQY
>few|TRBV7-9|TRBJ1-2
ASSMGQGIDYGYT
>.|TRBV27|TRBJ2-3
ASSRRVQGALGTDTQY
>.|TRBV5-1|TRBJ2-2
ASSLLGELF
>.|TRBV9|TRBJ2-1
ASSPLAGAYNEQF
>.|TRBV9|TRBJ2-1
ASSGTGGYNEQF
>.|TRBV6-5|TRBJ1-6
ASGQGGSPLH
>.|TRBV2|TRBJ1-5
ASSEARANQPQH
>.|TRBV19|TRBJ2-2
ASRGSDTGELF
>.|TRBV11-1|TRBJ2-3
ASSSGLALLAGGTDTQY
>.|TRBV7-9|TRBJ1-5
ASSFLSQPQH
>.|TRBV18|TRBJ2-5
ASSPPPTSGEWYQETQY
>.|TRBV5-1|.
ASSRDGISYEQY
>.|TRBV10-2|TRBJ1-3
ASSEWTGSGNTIY
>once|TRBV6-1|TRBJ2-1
ASSEGGAGGNEQF
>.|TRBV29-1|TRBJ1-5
SVGGTDGPQH
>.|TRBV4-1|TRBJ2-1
ASSWTGTGVVSTYNEQF
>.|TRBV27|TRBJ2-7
ASSLSDRTSGHYEQY
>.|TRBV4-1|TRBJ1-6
ASSQEPGQGNSPLH
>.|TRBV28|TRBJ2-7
ASSPGGTYEQY
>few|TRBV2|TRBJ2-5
ASNYLRGAGETQY